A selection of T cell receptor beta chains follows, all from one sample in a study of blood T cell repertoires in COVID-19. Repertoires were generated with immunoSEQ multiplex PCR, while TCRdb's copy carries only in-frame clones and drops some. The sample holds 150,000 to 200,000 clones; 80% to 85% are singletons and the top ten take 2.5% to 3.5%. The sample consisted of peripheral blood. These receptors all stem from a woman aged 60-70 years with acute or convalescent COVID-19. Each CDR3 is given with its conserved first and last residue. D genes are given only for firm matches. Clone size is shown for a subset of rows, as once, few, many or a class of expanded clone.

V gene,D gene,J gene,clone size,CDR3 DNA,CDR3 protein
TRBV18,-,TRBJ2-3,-,TGTGCCAGCGCAGACAGGAAAGCCCGTATTAATACGCAGTATTTT,CASADRKARINTQYF
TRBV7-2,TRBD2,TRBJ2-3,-,TGTGCCAGCAGCTTGCAGCGGGGGGCTCGCACAGATACGCAGTATTTT,CASSLQRGARTDTQYF
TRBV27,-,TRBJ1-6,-,TGTGCCAGCAGCCCCGGTTGGTCCTATAATTCACCCCTCCACTTT,CASSPGWSYNSPLHF
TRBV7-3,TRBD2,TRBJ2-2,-,TGTGCCAGCAGCTCGGGACTAGCGGGGCCCGGGGAGCTGTTTTTT,CASSSGLAGPGELFF
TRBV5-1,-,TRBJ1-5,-,TGCGCCAGCAGCTTGGGCCTTGTTGGGAGTCAGCCCCAGCATTTT,CASSLGLVGSQPQHF
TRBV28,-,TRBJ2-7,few,TGTGCCAGCAGTTCGGACGGACTGACCTACGAGCAGTACTTC,CASSSDGLTYEQYF
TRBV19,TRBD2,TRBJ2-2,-,TGTGCCAGCAAGACTAGGACTAGCGGCGGCGGGGAGCTGTTTTTT,CASKTRTSGGGELFF
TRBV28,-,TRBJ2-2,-,TGTGCCAGCCGGAGGGGTCAAGAAAGCGGGGAGCTGTTTTTT,CASRRGQESGELFF
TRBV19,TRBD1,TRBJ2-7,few,TGTGCCAGTAGTTCCTCCGGGACAGCCTACGAGCAGTACTTC,CASSSSGTAYEQYF
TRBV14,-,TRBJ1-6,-,TGTGCCAGCAGAAAGGACAGCAAAAATTCACCCCTCCACTTT,CASRKDSKNSPLHF
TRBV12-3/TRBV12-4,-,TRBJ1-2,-,TGTGCCAGCAGTTTAGGCAGGAACTCTGGCTACACCTTC,CASSLGRNSGYTF
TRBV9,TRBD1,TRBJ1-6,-,TGTGCCAGCAGCCACCGACAGGGGGCGGAGAATTCACCCCTCCACTTT,CASSHRQGAENSPLHF
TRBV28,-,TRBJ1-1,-,TGTGCCAGCAGTTCCTCAATAGAAGTGCTAAACACTGAAGCTTTCTTT,CASSSSIEVLNTEAFF
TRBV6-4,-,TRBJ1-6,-,TGTGCCAGCAGTGACGAGAGTAATTCACCCCTCCACTTT,CASSDESNSPLHF
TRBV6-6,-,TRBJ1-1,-,TGTGCCAGCAGTTACCGGGAACGCATGAACACTGAAGCTTTCTTT,CASSYRERMNTEAFF
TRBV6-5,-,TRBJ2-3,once,TGTGCCAGCAGTTACGGAAACAGAGATACGCAGTATTTT,CASSYGNRDTQYF
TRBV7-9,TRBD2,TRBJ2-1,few,TGTGCCAGCAGCGCCGGACTAGCGGGGAGCTCCTACAATGAGCAGTTCTTC,CASSAGLAGSSYNEQFF
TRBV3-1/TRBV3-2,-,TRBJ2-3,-,TGTGCCAGCAGCCACAGTAGCACAGATACGCAGTATTTT,CASSHSSTDTQYF
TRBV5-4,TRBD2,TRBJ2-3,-,TGTGCCAGCGGCACTAGCGGGGGGGCGGAGTATTTT,CASGTSGGAEYF
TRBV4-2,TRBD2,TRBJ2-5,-,TGTGCCAGCAGCCAATTTGGGGGGGGGAGCCAAGAGACCCAGTACTTC,CASSQFGGGSQETQYF
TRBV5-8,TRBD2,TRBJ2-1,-,TGTGCCAGCAGCGCCGTTAGCGGGAGATACAATGAGCAGTTCTTC,CASSAVSGRYNEQFF
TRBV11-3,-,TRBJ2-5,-,TGTGCCAGCAGCCGTCGCAAGGGTGGAGGGGAGACCCAGTACTTC,CASSRRKGGGETQYF
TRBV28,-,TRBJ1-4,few,TGTGCCGCTCGGGTAGGAAAAGAAAAACTGTTTTTT,CAARVGKEKLFF
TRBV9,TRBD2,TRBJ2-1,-,TGTGCCAGCACCCCACGGACTAGCGGGGGTTCCGAGCAGTTCTTC,CASTPRTSGGSEQFF
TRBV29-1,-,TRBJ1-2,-,TGCAGCGTTGAAGCACGGTATGGGGGGAGTGATGGCTACACCTTC,CSVEARYGGSDGYTF
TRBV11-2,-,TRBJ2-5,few,TGTGCCAGCAGCTTAGGGCCCAAGACCCAGTACTTC,CASSLGPKTQYF
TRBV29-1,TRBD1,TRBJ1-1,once,TGCAGCGTTGGGGGACAGCCCCACACTGAAGCTTTCTTT,CSVGGQPHTEAFF
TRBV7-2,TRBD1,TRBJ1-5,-,TGTGCCAGCAGCATCACAGGGGCCAATCAGCCCCAGCATTTT,CASSITGANQPQHF
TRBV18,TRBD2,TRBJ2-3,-,TGTGCCAGCTCCTCTCAGCGGGGGGGCACAGATACGCAGTATTTT,CASSSQRGGTDTQYF
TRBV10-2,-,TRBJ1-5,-,TGCGCCAGCAGTTCGCGACAGGCTAGCAATCAGCCCCAGCATTTT,CASSSRQASNQPQHF
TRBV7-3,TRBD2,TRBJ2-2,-,TGTGCCAGCAGCTTAATCCCTAGCGGGGCCACCGGGGAGCTGTTTTTT,CASSLIPSGATGELFF
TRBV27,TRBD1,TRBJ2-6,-,TGTGCCAGCAGTCTTGGGACAGGGACCGGGGCCAACGTCCTGACTTTC,CASSLGTGTGANVLTF
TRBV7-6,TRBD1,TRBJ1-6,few,TGTGCCAGCAGCCCCGGACAGGGCCCCGACTATAATTCACCCCTCCACTTT,CASSPGQGPDYNSPLHF
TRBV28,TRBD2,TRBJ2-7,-,TGTGCCAGCACCAACCTCCGCCGGGGGAGGGTAGGAGAGCAGTACTTC,CASTNLRRGRVGEQYF
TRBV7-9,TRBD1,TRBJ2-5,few,TGTGCCAGCAGCTGGGACAGGGCGAAAGAGACCCAGTACTTC,CASSWDRAKETQYF
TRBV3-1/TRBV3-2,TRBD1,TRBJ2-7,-,TGTGCCAGCCGGGACAGAACGTCCTACGAGCAGTACTTC,CASRDRTSYEQYF
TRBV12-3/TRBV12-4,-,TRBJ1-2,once,TGTGCCAGCAGTTTAGTAGCGAGTGGCTACACCTTC,CASSLVASGYTF
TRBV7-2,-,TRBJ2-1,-,TGTGCCAGCAGCTTATTTCGACTAGGAGGCAATGAGCAGTTCTTC,CASSLFRLGGNEQFF
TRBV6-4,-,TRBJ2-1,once,TGTGCCAGCAGTGTTGGGGGCCTTTACAATGAGCAGTTCTTC,CASSVGGLYNEQFF
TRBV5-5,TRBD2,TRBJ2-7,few,TGTGCCAGCAGCTCCCCTACTAGCGGGGTCTACGAGCAGTACTTC,CASSSPTSGVYEQYF
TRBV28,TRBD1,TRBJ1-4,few,TGTGCCAGCAGTTCTCCCCGGGACAGGGGTAATGAAAAACTGTTTTTT,CASSSPRDRGNEKLFF
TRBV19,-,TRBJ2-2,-,TGTGCCAGTAGTATCCAAACAGGGTCCGGGGAGCTGTTTTTT,CASSIQTGSGELFF
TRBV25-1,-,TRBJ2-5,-,TGTGCCAGCAGTGAATATCAGGGGCGCCGAGAGACCCAGTACTTC,CASSEYQGRRETQYF